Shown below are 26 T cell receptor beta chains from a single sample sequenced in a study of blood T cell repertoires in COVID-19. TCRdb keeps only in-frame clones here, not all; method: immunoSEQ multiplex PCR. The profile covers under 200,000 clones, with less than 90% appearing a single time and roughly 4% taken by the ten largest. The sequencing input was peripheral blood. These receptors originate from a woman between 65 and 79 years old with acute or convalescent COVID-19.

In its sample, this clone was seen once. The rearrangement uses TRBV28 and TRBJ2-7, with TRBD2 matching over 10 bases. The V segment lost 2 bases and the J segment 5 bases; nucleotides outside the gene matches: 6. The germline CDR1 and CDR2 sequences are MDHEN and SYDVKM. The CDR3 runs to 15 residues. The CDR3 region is CASSLSSGTSDEQYF. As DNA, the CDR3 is TGTGCCAGCAGTTTAAGTTCTGGGACTAGCGACGAGCAGTACTTC.

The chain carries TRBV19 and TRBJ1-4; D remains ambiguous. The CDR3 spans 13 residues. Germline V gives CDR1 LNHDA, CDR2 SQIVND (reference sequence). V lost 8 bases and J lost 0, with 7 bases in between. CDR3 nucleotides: TGTGCCAGTCAAACAGCAACTAATGAAAAACTGTTTTTT. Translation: CASQTATNEKLFF. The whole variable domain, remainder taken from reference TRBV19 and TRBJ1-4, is DGGITQSPKYLFRKEGQNVTLSCEQNLNHDAMYWYRQDPGQGLRLIYYSQIVNDFQKGDIAEGYSVSREKKESFPLTVTSAQKNPTAFYLCASQTATNEKLFFGSGTQLSVL.

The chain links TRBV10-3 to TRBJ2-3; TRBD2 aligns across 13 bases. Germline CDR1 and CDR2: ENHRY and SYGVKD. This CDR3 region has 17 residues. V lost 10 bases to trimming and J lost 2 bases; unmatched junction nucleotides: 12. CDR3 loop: CATTRGLAGPTTDTQYF. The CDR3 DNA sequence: TGTGCCACCACCAGGGGACTAGCGGGGCCCACCACAGATACGCAGTATTTT.

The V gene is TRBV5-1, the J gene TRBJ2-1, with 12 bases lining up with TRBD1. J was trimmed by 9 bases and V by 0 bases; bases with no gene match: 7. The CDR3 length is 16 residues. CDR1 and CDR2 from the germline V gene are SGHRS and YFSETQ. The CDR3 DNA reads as TGCGCCAGCAGCTTGGCCGGGGGACAGGGGGCGATTGAGCAGTTCTTC. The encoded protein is CASSLAGGQGAIEQFF. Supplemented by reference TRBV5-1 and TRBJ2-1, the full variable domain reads KAGVTQTPRYLIKTRGQQVTLSCSPISGHRSVSWYQQTPGQGLQFLFEYFSETQRNKGNFPGRFSGRQFSNSRSEMNVSTLELGDSALYLCASSLAGGQGAIEQFFGPGTRLTVL.

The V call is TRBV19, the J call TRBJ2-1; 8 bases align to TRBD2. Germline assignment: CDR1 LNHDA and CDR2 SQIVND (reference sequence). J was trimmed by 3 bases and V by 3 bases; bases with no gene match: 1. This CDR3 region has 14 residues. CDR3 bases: TGTGCCAGTAGTATTAGCGGGGACTACAATGAGCAGTTCTTC. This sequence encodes CASSISGDYNEQFF. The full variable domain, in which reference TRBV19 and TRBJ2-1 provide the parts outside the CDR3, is DGGITQSPKYLFRKEGQNVTLSCEQNLNHDAMYWYRQDPGQGLRLIYYSQIVNDFQKGDIAEGYSVSREKKESFPLTVTSAQKNPTAFYLCASSISGDYNEQFFGPGTRLTVL.

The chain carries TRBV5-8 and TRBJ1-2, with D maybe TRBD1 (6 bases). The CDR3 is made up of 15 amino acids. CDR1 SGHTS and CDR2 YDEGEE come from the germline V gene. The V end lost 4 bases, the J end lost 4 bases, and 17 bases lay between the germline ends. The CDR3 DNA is TGTGCCAGCAGCCTGGACGGGACACCAATCTATGGCTACACCTTC. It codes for CASSLDGTPIYGYTF. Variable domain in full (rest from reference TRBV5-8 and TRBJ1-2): EAGVTQSPTHLIKTRGQQATLRCSPISGHTSVYWYQQALGLGLQFLLWYDEGEERNRGNFPPRFSGRQFPNYSSELNVNALELEDSALYLCASSLDGTPIYGYTFGSGTRLTVV.

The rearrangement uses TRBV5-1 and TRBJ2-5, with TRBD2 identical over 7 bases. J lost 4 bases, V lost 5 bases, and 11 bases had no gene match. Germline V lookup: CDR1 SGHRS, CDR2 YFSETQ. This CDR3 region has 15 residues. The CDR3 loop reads CASSSRGGLRETQYF. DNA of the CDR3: TGCGCCAGCAGTTCTCGGGGAGGGTTACGAGAGACCCAGTACTTC. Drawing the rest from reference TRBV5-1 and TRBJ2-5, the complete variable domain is KAGVTQTPRYLIKTRGQQVTLSCSPISGHRSVSWYQQTPGQGLQFLFEYFSETQRNKGNFPGRFSGRQFSNSRSEMNVSTLELGDSALYLCASSSRGGLRETQYFGPGTRLLVL.

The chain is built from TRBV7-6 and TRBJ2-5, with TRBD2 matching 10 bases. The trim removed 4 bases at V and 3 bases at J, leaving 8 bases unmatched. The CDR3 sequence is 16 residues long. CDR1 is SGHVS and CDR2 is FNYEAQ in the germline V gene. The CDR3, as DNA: TGTGCCAGCAGCTCCCAGAGGACTAGCGGAGAAGAGACCCAGTACTTC. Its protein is CASSSQRTSGEETQYF.

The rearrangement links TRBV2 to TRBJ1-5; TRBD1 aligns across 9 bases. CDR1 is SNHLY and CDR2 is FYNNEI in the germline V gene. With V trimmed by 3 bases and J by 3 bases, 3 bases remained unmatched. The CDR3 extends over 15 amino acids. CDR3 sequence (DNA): TGTGCCAGCAGTGACGACAGGGGGGTCAATCAGCCCCAGCATTTT. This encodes CASSDDRGVNQPQHF.

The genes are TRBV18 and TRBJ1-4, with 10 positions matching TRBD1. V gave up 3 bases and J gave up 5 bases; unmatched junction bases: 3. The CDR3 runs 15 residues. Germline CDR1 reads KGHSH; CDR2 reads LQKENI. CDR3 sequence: CASSPPGQGNEKLFF. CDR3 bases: TGTGCCAGCTCACCTCCGGGACAGGGGAATGAAAAACTGTTTTTT.

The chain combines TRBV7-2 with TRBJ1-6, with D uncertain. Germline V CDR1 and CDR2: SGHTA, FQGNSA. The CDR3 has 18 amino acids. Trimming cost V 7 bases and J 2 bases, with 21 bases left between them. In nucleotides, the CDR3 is TGTGCCAGCAAGCTAAACGAGGGCTTTACAACCTATAATTCACCCCTCCACTTT. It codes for CASKLNEGFTTYNSPLHF. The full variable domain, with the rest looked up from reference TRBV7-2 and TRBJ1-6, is GAGVSQSPSNKVTEKGKDVELRCDPISGHTALYWYRQSLGQGLEFLIYFQGNSAPDKSGLPSDRFSAERTGGSVSTLTIQRTQQEDSAVYLCASKLNEGFTTYNSPLHFGNGTRLTVT.

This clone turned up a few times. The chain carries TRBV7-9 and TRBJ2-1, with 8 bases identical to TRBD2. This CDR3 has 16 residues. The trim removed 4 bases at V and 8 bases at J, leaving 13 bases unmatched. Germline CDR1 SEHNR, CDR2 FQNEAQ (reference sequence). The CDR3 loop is CASSSPRGGVMHEQFF. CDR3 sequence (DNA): TGTGCCAGCAGCTCCCCTCGGGGGGGCGTTATGCATGAGCAGTTCTTC.

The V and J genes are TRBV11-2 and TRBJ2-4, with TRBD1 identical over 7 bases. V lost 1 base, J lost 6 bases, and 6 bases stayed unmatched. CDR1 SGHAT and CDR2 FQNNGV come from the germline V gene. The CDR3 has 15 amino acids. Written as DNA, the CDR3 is TGTGCCAGCAGCTTAGGACAGGGAATAGGAAACATTCAGTACTTC. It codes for CASSLGQGIGNIQYF.

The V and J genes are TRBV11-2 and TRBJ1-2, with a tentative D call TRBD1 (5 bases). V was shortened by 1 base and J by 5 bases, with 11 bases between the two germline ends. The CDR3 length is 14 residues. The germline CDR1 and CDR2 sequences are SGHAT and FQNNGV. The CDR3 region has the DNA TGTGCCAGCAGCTTAGGGGGCGCGTGGTATGGCTACACCTTC. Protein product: CASSLGGAWYGYTF.

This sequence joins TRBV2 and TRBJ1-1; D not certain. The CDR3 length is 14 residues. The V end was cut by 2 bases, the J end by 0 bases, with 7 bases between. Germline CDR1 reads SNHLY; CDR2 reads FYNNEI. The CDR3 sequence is CASSESGMNTEAFF. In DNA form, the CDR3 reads TGTGCCAGCAGTGAATCAGGTATGAACACTGAAGCTTTCTTT.

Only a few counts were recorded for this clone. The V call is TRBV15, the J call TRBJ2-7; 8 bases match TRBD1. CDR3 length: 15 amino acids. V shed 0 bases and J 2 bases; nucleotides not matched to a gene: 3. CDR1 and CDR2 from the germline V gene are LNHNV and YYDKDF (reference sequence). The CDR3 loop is CATSRDLQGAYEQYF. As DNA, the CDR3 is TGTGCCACCAGCAGAGATCTACAGGGGGCCTACGAGCAGTACTTC.

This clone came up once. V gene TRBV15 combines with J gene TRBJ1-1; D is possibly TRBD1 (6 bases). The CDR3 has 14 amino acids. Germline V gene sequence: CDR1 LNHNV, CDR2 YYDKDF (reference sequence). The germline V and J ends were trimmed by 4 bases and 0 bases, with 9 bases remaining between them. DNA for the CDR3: TGTGCCACCAGCATCGGACAGCTGAACACTGAAGCTTTCTTT. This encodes CATSIGQLNTEAFF.

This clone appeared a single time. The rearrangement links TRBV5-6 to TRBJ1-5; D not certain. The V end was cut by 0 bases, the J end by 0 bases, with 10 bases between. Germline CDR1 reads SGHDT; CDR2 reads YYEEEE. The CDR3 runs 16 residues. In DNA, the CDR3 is TGTGCCAGCAGCTTGGCGGCGGCGGATAGCAATCAGCCCCAGCATTTT. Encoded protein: CASSLAAADSNQPQHF. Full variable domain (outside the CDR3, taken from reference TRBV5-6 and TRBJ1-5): DAGVTQSPTHLIKTRGQQVTLRCSPKSGHDTVSWYQQALGQGPQFIFQYYEEEERQRGNFPDRFSGHQFPNYSSELNVNALLLGDSALYLCASSLAAADSNQPQHFGDGTRLSIL.

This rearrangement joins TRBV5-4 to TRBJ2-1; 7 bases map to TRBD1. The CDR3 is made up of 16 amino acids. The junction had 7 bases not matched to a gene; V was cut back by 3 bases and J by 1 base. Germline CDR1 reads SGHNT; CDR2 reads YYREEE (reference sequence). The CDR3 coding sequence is TGTGCCAGCAGCTCCCCAGACAGGGATTCCTACAATGAGCAGTTCTTC. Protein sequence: CASSSPDRDSYNEQFF.

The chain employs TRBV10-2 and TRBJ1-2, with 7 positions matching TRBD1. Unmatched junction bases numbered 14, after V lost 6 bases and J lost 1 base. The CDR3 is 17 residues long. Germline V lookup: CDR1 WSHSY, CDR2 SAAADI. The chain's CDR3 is CASSPAGGRFHNYGYTF. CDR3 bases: TGCGCCAGCAGCCCCGCAGGGGGTAGGTTTCATAACTATGGCTACACCTTC.

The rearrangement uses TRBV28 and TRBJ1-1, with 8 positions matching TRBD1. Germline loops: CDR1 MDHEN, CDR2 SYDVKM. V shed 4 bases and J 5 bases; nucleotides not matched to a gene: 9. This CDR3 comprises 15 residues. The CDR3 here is CASSWVQGARTEAFF. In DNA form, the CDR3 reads TGTGCCAGCAGTTGGGTCCAGGGGGCGCGAACTGAAGCTTTCTTT.

The CDR3 region has the DNA TGTGCCTGGAGTGTCCAGGGGGCGGACGACGAGCAGTACTTC. It codes for CAWSVQGADDEQYF. This chain uses TRBV30 with TRBJ2-7; 8 bases agree with TRBD1. Losses at the gene ends were 0 bases for V and 5 bases for J; bases not matched to a gene: 6. There are 14 residues in the CDR3. In germline, CDR1 is GTSNPN, CDR2 SVGIG (reference sequence).

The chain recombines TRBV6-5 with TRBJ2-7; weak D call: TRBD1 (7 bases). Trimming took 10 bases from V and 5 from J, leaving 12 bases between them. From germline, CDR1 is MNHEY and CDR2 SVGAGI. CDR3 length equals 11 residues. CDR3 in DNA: TGTGCCACCGCGGGGACAGACGAGCAGTACTTC. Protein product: CATAGTDEQYF.

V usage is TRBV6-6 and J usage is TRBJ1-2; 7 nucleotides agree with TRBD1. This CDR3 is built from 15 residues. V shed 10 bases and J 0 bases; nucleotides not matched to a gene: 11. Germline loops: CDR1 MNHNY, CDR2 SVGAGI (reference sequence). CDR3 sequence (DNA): TGTGCCACCCAACGGACAGGCGGTACTAACTATGGCTACACCTTC. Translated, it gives CATQRTGGTNYGYTF.

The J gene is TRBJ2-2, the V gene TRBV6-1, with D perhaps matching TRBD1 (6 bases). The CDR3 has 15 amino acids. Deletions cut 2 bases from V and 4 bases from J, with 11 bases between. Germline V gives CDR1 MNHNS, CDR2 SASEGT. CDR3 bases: TGTGCCAGCAGTGAACGACAGGTCATCACCGGGGAGCTGTTTTTT. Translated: CASSERQVITGELFF.

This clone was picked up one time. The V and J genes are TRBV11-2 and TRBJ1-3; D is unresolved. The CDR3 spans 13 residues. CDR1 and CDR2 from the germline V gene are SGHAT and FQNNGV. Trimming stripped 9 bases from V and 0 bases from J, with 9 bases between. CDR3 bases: TGTGCCAGTGGACTCAGCTCTGGAAACACCATATATTTT. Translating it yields CASGLSSGNTIYF. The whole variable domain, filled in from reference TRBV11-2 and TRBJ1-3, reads EAGVAQSPRYKIIEKRQSVAFWCNPISGHATLYWYQQILGQGPKLLIQFQNNGVVDDSQLPKDRFSAERLKGVDSTLKIQPAKLEDSAVYLCASGLSSGNTIYFGEGSWLTVV.